Sequencing of this T cell receptor (beta chain) was carried out in a study of cytomegalovirus exposure and HLA in healthy donors. The CDR3 is 17 residues long. The V end was cut by 3 bases, the J end by 5 bases, with 23 bases between. CDR1 is SGHNT, CDR2 YYREEE, per germline (reference sequence). PCR amplification relied on 60 Vbeta primers (plus 13 Jbeta primers). Some clones are missing from TCRdb's copy, which holds only in-frame ones; the method was immunoSEQ multiplex PCR. The table shows around 190,000 clones, with roughly 88% occurring only once. The sequencing sample was made of PBMCs. V is TRBV5-4 and J is TRBJ1-1, with D possibly being TRBD1 (6 bases). This TCR came from a girl aged 2 to 10 in good health and CMV-seropositive. In DNA form, the CDR3 reads TGTGCCAGCAGCTCCGGGGGGCGTGTTGAGTTGCGGACTGAAGCTTTCTTT. As protein: CASSSGGRVELRTEAFF.